This TCR beta chain stems from a study of blood T cell repertoires in COVID-19. For the study at large: COVID-19 samples from acute and convalescent phases originated in the United States, Italy and Spain. In each case, the material was cDNA or gDNA derived from T cells, B-cell-depleted T cells, or PBMCs.

Germline assignment: CDR1 LNHNV and CDR2 YYDKDF (reference sequence). The length of the CDR3 is 15 residues. The ends were cut back, 0 bases at V and 1 base at J, with 9 bases in the middle. Per the study methods: Amplification of reference gene primers provided the estimated nucleated cell counts. TCRdb's copy holds only in-frame clones and misses some; the assay was immunoSEQ multiplex PCR. Clone size and V and J calls were adopted from that table, with D and trimming inferred from the DNA. Of roughly 90,000 clones listed, approximately 89% are singletons. This receptor was taken from a man over 45 with acute or convalescent COVID-19. V and J are TRBV15 and TRBJ2-5; D is unclear. Specimen: peripheral blood. The DNA for the CDR3 is TGTGCCACCAGCAGAGATATAGCCCCCCAAGAGACCCAGTACTTC. Its translation is CATSRDIAPQETQYF. Using reference TRBV15 and TRBJ2-5 for the parts outside the CDR3, the full variable domain is DAMVIQNPRYQVTQFGKPVTLSCSQTLNHNVMYWYQQKSSQAPKLLFHYYDKDFNNEADTPDNFQSRRPNTSFCFLDIRSPGLGDTAMYLCATSRDIAPQETQYFGPGTRLLVL.